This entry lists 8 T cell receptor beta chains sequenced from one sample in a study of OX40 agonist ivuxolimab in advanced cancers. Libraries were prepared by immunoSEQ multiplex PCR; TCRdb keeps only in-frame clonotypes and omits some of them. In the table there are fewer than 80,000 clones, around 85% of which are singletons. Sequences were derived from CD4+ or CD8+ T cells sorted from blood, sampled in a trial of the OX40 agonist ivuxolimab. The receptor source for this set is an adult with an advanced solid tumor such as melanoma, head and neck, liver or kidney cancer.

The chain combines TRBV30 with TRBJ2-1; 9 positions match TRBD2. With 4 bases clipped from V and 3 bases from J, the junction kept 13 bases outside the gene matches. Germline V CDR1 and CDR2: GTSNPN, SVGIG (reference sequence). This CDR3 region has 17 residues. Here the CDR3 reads CAWNRQKLAGFYNEQFF. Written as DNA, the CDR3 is TGTGCCTGGAACAGACAGAAACTAGCGGGCTTCTACAATGAGCAGTTCTTC.

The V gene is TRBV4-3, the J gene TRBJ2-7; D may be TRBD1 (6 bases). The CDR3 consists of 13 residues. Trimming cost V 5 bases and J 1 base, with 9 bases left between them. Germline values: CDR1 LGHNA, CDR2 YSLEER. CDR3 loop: CASSRGFSYEQYF. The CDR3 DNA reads TGCGCCAGCAGCAGGGGGTTTTCCTACGAGCAGTACTTC.

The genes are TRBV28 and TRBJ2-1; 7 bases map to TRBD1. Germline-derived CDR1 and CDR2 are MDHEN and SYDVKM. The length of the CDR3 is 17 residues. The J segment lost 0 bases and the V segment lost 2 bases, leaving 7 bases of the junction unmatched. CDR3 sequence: CASSLARGDSSYNEQFF. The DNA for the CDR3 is TGTGCCAGCAGTTTAGCCAGAGGGGACAGCTCCTACAATGAGCAGTTCTTC.

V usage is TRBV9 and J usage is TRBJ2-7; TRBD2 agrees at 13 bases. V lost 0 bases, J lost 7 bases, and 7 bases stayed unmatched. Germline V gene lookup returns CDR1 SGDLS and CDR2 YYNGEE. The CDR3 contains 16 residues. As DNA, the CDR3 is TGTGCCAGCAGCGTAGAGGGACTAGCGGGAACGAGGGAGCAGTACTTC. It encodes CASSVEGLAGTREQYF.

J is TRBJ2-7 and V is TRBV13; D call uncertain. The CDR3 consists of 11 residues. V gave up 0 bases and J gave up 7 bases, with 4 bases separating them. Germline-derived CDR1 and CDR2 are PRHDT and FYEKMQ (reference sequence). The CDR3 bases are TGTGCCAGCAGCTTAGGAGGGGAGCAGTACTTC. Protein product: CASSLGGEQYF.

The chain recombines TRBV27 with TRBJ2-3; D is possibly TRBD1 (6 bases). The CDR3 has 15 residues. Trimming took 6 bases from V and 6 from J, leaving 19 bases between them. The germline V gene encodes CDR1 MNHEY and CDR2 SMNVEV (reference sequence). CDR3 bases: TGTGCCAGCAGATTACAGGGTCACCGGGTGGATACGCAGTATTTT. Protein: CASRLQGHRVDTQYF.

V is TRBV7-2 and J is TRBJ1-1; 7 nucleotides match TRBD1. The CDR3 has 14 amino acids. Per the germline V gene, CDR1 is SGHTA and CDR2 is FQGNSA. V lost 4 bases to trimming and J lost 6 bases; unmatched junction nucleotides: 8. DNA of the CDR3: TGTGCCAGCAGCTCCTTATCTACAGGGGCTGAAGCTTTCTTT. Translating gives CASSSLSTGAEAFF.

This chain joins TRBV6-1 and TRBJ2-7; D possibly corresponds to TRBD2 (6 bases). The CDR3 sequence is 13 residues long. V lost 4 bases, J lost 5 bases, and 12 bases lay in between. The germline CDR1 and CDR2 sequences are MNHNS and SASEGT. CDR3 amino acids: CASSVSGDHEQYF. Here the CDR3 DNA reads TGTGCCAGCAGTGTTTCGGGGGACCACGAGCAGTACTTC.